This TCR beta chain derives from a study of blood T cells in healthy people across ages. This clonotype was picked up one time. Together with a sample-barcoded 5' primer, a J-beta primer mix was included in a second PCR lasting roughly 6 to 12 cycles. TCRdb called the 5' RACE reads again in MiXCR, with one record for every CDR3 protein. The sample carries about 640,000 distinct CDR3 sequences, about 53% recorded once. CDR3 length equals 15 residues. CDR1 and CDR2 (germline): LGHDT, YNNKEL (reference sequence). V trimming: 0 bases; J trimming: 1 base; junction bases outside the gene matches: 2. The sequencing input was blood. The TCR sequence derives from a man in his fifties or sixties in good health. The chain combines TRBV3-1 with TRBJ2-5, with 7 bases that match TRBD2. This CDR3 is CASSQDGGVQETQYF. In DNA form, the CDR3 reads TGTGCCAGCAGCCAAGATGGGGGGGTCCAAGAGACCCAGTACTTC.